This passage covers 29 T cell receptor beta chains from one sample sequenced in a study of post-analysis software for immune sequencing data. Study conclusions and caveats: Patients had higher frequencies than controls of about five TRBV segments, including TRBV5-6, TRBV5-1 and TRBV20-1.

The antigens for these receptors are not known. Prepared TCR beta cDNA libraries contained unique molecular identifiers. In TCRdb, the PCR reads were re-called with MiXCR into one record per CDR3 protein. The sample includes roughly 800,000 distinct CDR3 sequences, approximately 50% of them seen just once. Sample: blood. These receptor sequences come from a girl between 5 and 17 years old with multiple sclerosis.

The genes are TRBV12-3 or TRBV12-4 and TRBJ2-1; D uncertain. The CDR3 has 10 residues. Trimming took 3 bases from V and 9 from J, leaving 3 bases between them. This CDR3 is CASSFLEQFF. CDR3 sequence (DNA): TGTGCCAGCAGTTTCCTTGAGCAGTTCTTC.

The V call is TRBV12-3 or TRBV12-4, the J call TRBJ1-1, with D maybe TRBD1 (6 bases). The length of the CDR3 is 12 residues. V was cut by 6 bases and J by 11 bases, with 16 bases left in between. The CDR3 protein is CASSLGGEWAFF. For the CDR3, the DNA is TGTGCCAGCAGCCTAGGGGGGGAGTGGGCTTTCTTT.

The rearrangement links TRBV5-1 to TRBJ2-7; D remains unclear. V lost 0 bases, J lost 0 bases, and 13 bases lay in between. This CDR3 spans 16 amino acids. Germline V gene data show CDR1 as SGHRS and CDR2 as YFSETQ. The DNA of the CDR3 is TGCGCCAGCAGCTTGGTATCCAGTCCCAGCTCCTACGAGCAGTACTTC. Translating gives CASSLVSSPSSYEQYF. The variable domain in full, with the rest retrieved from reference TRBV5-1 and TRBJ2-7, is KAGVTQTPRYLIKTRGQQVTLSCSPISGHRSVSWYQQTPGQGLQFLFEYFSETQRNKGNFPGRFSGRQFSNSRSEMNVSTLELGDSALYLCASSLVSSPSSYEQYFGPGTRLTVT.

In this sample, this clonotype turned up a few times. The chain links TRBV3-1 to TRBJ2-5; 13 bases align to TRBD2. CDR1 is LGHDT, CDR2 YNNKEL, per germline (reference sequence). The V gene end was trimmed by 1 base and the J gene end by 11 bases; junction bases not matched to a gene: 25. This CDR3 is built from 21 residues. The CDR3 DNA is TGTGCCAGCAGCCAAGGAAAAGTACGGTCAGGACTAGCGGGGGCGAGTGGGGAGCAGTACTTC. Its protein product is CASSQGKVRSGLAGASGEQYF.

The rearrangement uses TRBV7-9 and TRBJ1-1; D uncertain. Trimming took 6 bases from V and 2 from J, leaving 10 bases between them. The CDR3 is 13 residues long. Germline V gives CDR1 SEHNR, CDR2 FQNEAQ (reference sequence). The DNA for the CDR3 is TGTGCCAGCAGTTTCGAGCTCAACACTGAAGCTTTCTTT. Its translation is CASSFELNTEAFF.

V usage is TRBV12-3 or TRBV12-4 and J usage is TRBJ2-4, with D hard to call. The CDR3 sequence is 15 residues long. V lost 5 bases to trimming and J lost 0 bases, with 11 bases between them. Here the CDR3 reads CASSPPPIAKNIQYF. The CDR3 nucleotides are TGTGCCAGCAGTCCCCCCCCAATAGCCAAAAACATTCAGTACTTC.

V usage is TRBV7-2 and J usage is TRBJ2-5, with a tentative D call TRBD2 (6 bases). The CDR3 is 15 residues long. The V and J ends lost 0 bases and 0 bases respectively, with 8 bases between them. Germline V gives CDR1 SGHTA, CDR2 FQGNSA. The CDR3 DNA is TGTGCCAGCAGCTTAGCGCCGGGGGACCAAGAGACCCAGTACTTC. This gives the protein CASSLAPGDQETQYF.

Worth noting for this clonotype: A read error may account for a junction end that differs from germline. The V and J genes are TRBV15 and TRBJ2-7; tentative D call: TRBD2 (6 bases). The J call is uncertain, as TRBJ2-4 better fits the DNA end. Germline V CDR1 and CDR2: LNHNV, YYDKDF (reference sequence). The length of the CDR3 is 15 residues. The CDR3 region has the DNA TGTGCCACCGGCAGACCGGGACTAGCCAAAAACATTCAGTACTTC. Protein product: CATGRPGLAKNIQYF.

The table lists this clonotype with a few counts. A read error may produce the germline difference seen at one junction end. The CDR3 loop reads CASSLDAGQFQETQYF. As DNA, the CDR3 is TGTGCTAGCAGCTTAGACGCGGGACAGTTCCAAGAGACCCAGTACTTC. The rearrangement joins TRBV7-7 to TRBJ2-5, with D maybe TRBD1 (7 bases). CDR3 size: 16 residues. CDR1 and CDR2 from the germline V gene are SSHAT and FNYEAQ (reference sequence).

The genes are TRBV29-1 and TRBJ2-3, with D unresolved. Germline lookup yields CDR1 SQVTM and CDR2 ANQGSEA. CDR3 size: 13 residues. The V end lost 2 bases, the J end lost 1 base, and 7 bases lay between the germline ends. In nucleotides, the CDR3 is TGCAGCGTTGAATCCAGAGGCACAGATACGCAGTATTTT. Residues: CSVESRGTDTQYF.

In this sample, this clonotype turned up a few times. The gene calls are TRBV29-1 and TRBJ2-7, with 12 bases matching TRBD2. The germline V gene has CDR1 SQVTM and CDR2 ANQGSEA. This CDR3 has 17 residues. Trimming took 3 bases from V and 4 from J; bases not matched to a gene: 13. CDR3 DNA sequence: TGCAGCGTTGATTTGGGCCTGACTAGCGGGAGTGTGTACGAGCAGTACTTC. This sequence encodes CSVDLGLTSGSVYEQYF.

The CDR3 region is CSVTGSYEQYF. The CDR3 DNA reads TGCAGTGTGACAGGCTCCTACGAGCAGTACTTC. The chain has TRBV20-1 and TRBJ2-7; maybe TRBD1 (6 bases). V dropped 7 bases and J dropped 0 bases, with 7 bases sitting between them. CDR3 length: 11 amino acids. CDR1 is DFQATT, CDR2 SNEGSKA, per germline (reference sequence).

There are a few counts of this clonotype. J is TRBJ2-3 and V is TRBV5-1; D gene ambiguous. Looked up from germline, CDR1 is SGHRS and CDR2 is YFSETQ. V lost 4 bases and J lost 0, with 9 bases in between. The CDR3 contains 14 residues. This chain's CDR3 is CASSLSTSTDTQYF. The CDR3 DNA is TGCGCCAGCAGCCTTTCTACTAGCACAGATACGCAGTATTTT.

The chain carries TRBV20-1 and TRBJ2-4; 8 nucleotides agree with TRBD1. Near its end, the DNA agrees better with TRBJ2-7, so the J call may be wrong. This CDR3 is built from 17 residues. Germline V gives CDR1 DFQATT, CDR2 SNEGSKA (reference sequence). CDR3 bases: TGCAGTGCTAGAAAGGCTGGGACAGGACGGCTGGGCTACGAGCAGTACTTC. Translating it yields CSARKAGTGRLGYEQYF.

The chain has TRBV7-9 and TRBJ1-1; no reliable D call. From germline, CDR1 is SEHNR and CDR2 FQNEAQ (reference sequence). With 7 bases removed from V and 4 bases from J, the gap between germline ends came to 16 bases. The CDR3 extends over 14 amino acids. The CDR3 nucleotides are TGTGCCAGCACCTCAAACCGGATGGCCACTGAAGCTTTCTTT. Translation gives CASTSNRMATEAFF.

This rearrangement joins TRBV2 to TRBJ1-1; possible D gene TRBD1, 6 bases. CDR1 is SNHLY, CDR2 FYNNEI, per germline. The ends were cut back, 1 base at V and 1 base at J, with 13 bases in the middle. This CDR3 has 16 amino acids. This CDR3 is CASSEGSGHANTEAFF. The DNA for the CDR3 is TGTGCCAGCAGTGAAGGTTCGGGACACGCGAACACTGAAGCTTTCTTT.

This chain uses TRBV5-6 with TRBJ2-5, with D possibly TRBD2 on 7 matching bases. Germline loops: CDR1 SGHDT, CDR2 YYEEEE. CDR3 length equals 15 residues. Between the trimmed V and J ends, which lost 4 bases and 5 bases, there was a span of 18 bases. This chain's CDR3 is CASSLDGGRVETQYF. DNA for the CDR3: TGTGCCAGCAGCCTAGACGGGGGGCGCGTCGAGACCCAGTACTTC.

The chain recombines TRBV12-3 or TRBV12-4 with TRBJ2-2; unclear D gene. There are 16 residues in the CDR3. Between the trimmed V and J ends, which lost 4 bases and 0 bases, there was a span of 12 bases. The CDR3 bases are TGTGCCAGCAGTTGGTTTAACATTCCGAACACCGGGGAGCTGTTTTTT. Its protein is CASSWFNIPNTGELFF.

The gene calls are TRBV3-1 and TRBJ2-7; no clear D gene. Judging by the DNA end, TRBJ2-5 fits better; the J call may be wrong. The CDR3 sequence is 12 residues long. Germline V CDR1 and CDR2: LGHDT, YNNKEL (reference sequence). In DNA form, the CDR3 reads TGTGCCAGCAGCCAACTCTCCGAGACCCAGTACTTC. Amino acid sequence: CASSQLSETQYF.

CDR3 region: CSASAGQLNTEAFF. The CDR3 nucleotides are TGCAGTGCTAGTGCGGGACAGTTGAACACTGAAGCTTTCTTT. The rearrangement links TRBV20-1 to TRBJ1-1; TRBD1 aligns across 7 bases. The CDR3 covers 14 residues. Germline V gene data show CDR1 as DFQATT and CDR2 as SNEGSKA (reference sequence). V was pared by 3 bases and J by 0 bases, with 4 bases of the junction left unmatched.

The chain combines TRBV12-3 or TRBV12-4 with TRBJ1-5; D call uncertain. This CDR3 comprises 12 residues. Trimming removed 6 bases at V and 7 bases at J, with 10 bases between. The CDR3 nucleotides are TGTGCCAGCAGCTCCTGGTCGCAGCCCCAGCATTTT. Encoded protein: CASSSWSQPQHF.

The gene calls are TRBV9 and TRBJ2-3; D might be TRBD2 (7 bases). The CDR3 sequence is 18 residues long. The ends were cut back, 0 bases at V and 5 bases at J, with 22 bases in the middle. Germline assignment: CDR1 SGDLS and CDR2 YYNGEE. In DNA form, the CDR3 reads TGTGCCAGCAGCGTAGGGACGGGAAGGGGGGGCCGTAGAGATACGCAGTATTTT. Translation gives CASSVGTGRGGRRDTQYF.

The chain recombines TRBV5-1 with TRBJ2-1; D possibly corresponds to TRBD1 (5 bases). Germline V gene lookup returns CDR1 SGHRS and CDR2 YFSETQ. V shed 4 bases and J shed 8 bases, with 16 bases lying between them. CDR3 size: 14 residues. The CDR3 spells CASSPKPGIDEQFF. The CDR3 nucleotides are TGCGCCAGCAGCCCCAAGCCAGGGATCGATGAGCAGTTCTTC.

The chain carries TRBV7-3 and TRBJ2-3; the match to TRBD2 covers 10 bases. The junction had 8 bases not matched to a gene; V was cut back by 2 bases and J by 0 bases. The germline gives CDR1 SGHTA, CDR2 FQGTGA. This CDR3 region has 18 residues. Written as DNA, the CDR3 is TGTGCCAGCAGCTTAGCTAGCGGGGGATCATCTAGCACAGATACGCAGTATTTT. Translated: CASSLASGGSSSTDTQYF.

This clonotype was observed a few times. This chain connects TRBV2 to TRBJ1-6, with TRBD1 as a possible D gene (5 bases). The V end lost 5 bases, the J end lost 14 bases, and 13 bases lay between the germline ends. The CDR3 totals 12 residues. Germline V gene sequence: CDR1 SNHLY, CDR2 FYNNEI. CDR3 sequence reads: CASSNDGGALHF. The DNA for the CDR3 is TGTGCCAGCAGTAACGATGGGGGGGCCCTCCACTTT.

A few counts support this clonotype. The rearrangement links TRBV10-3 to TRBJ2-7, with 8 bases aligning to TRBD2. V lost 10 bases, J lost 1 base, and 12 bases stayed unmatched. This CDR3 contains 15 residues. Germline loops: CDR1 ENHRY, CDR2 SYGVKD. CDR3 in DNA: TGTGCCACCGTGGGGGCTAGCGGGTATTCCTACGAGCAGTACTTC. This gives the protein CATVGASGYSYEQYF.

The chain employs TRBV6-5 and TRBJ2-5; 10 bases line up with TRBD2. V lost 0 bases to trimming and J lost 2 bases; unmatched junction nucleotides: 9. This CDR3 spans 18 amino acids. Per germline, CDR1 MNHEY and CDR2 SVGAGI. The CDR3 here is CASSYSLAGVTSQETQYF. The CDR3 region has the DNA TGTGCCAGCAGTTACTCCCTAGCGGGGGTTACCTCACAAGAGACCCAGTACTTC.

J is TRBJ2-5 and V is TRBV11-2; 11 bases are shared with TRBD2. The germline V gene has CDR1 SGHAT and CDR2 FQNNGV. This CDR3 spans 14 amino acids. V shed 5 bases and J 5 bases; nucleotides not matched to a gene: 4. CDR3 amino acids: CASSLAGGSETQYF. The CDR3 nucleotides read TGTGCCAGCAGCCTAGCGGGAGGCTCCGAGACCCAGTACTTC. Variable domain in full (rest from reference TRBV11-2 and TRBJ2-5): EAGVAQSPRYKIIEKRQSVAFWCNPISGHATLYWYQQILGQGPKLLIQFQNNGVVDDSQLPKDRFSAERLKGVDSTLKIQPAKLEDSAVYLCASSLAGGSETQYFGPGTRLLVL.

V gene TRBV20-1 combines with J gene TRBJ2-1; TRBD2 is a possible D gene (7 bases). Germline V CDR1 and CDR2: DFQATT, SNEGSKA (reference sequence). V was shortened by 3 bases and J by 14 bases, with 20 bases between the two germline ends. This CDR3 region has 13 residues. In nucleotides, the CDR3 is TGCAGTGCTAGGGTCCCGGATTGGGGGGGCAAGTTCTTC. Translating gives CSARVPDWGGKFF.